This T cell receptor (beta chain) was profiled in a study of blood T cells in healthy people across ages. Study-wide background: Capturing about one barcoded beta molecule per two T cells was achieved by template switching.

PCR was performed a second time for about 7 to 11 cycles using a sample-barcoded 5' primer and a J-beta primer mix. Each cDNA molecule was tagged by a template-switch adaptor that had 12 random nucleotides. TCRdb called the 5' RACE reads again in MiXCR, with one record for every CDR3 protein. The sample has about 680,000 distinct CDR3 sequences; 49% are singletons. The CDR3 is made up of 16 amino acids. Trimming at V came to 1 base and at J to 5 bases, leaving 8 bases not matched to a gene. Germline CDR1 MNHEY, CDR2 SMNVEV (reference sequence). The source material was blood. This receptor was obtained from a woman in her fifties or sixties in good health. The chain is built from TRBV27 and TRBJ2-1; TRBD2 matches at 7 bases. For the CDR3, the DNA is TGTGCCAGCAGTTTATTTCCGGGAGGCAGAGACAATGAGCAGTTCTTC. Translating it yields CASSLFPGGRDNEQFF.